These 20 T cell receptor beta chains were all obtained from the same sample, sequenced in a study of cytomegalovirus exposure and HLA in healthy donors. The study ran its PCR with 60 Vbeta and 13 Jbeta primers. Sequencing used immunoSEQ multiplex PCR; TCRdb keeps in-frame clones, though not all of them. The sample carries around 97,000 clones, 81% recorded once. The sequenced sample was PBMCs. These receptors all stem from a man aged 40-49 years in good health and CMV-seropositive.

The chain couples TRBV5-1 to TRBJ1-1, with D uncertain. CDR1 and CDR2 (germline): SGHRS, YFSETQ. V was cut by 0 bases and J by 1 base, with 7 bases left in between. The CDR3 is made up of 14 amino acids. This CDR3 reads CASSLVPGNTEAFF. The CDR3 bases are TGCGCCAGCAGCTTGGTACCGGGGAACACTGAAGCTTTCTTT. Supplemented by reference TRBV5-1 and TRBJ1-1, the full variable domain reads KAGVTQTPRYLIKTRGQQVTLSCSPISGHRSVSWYQQTPGQGLQFLFEYFSETQRNKGNFPGRFSGRQFSNSRSEMNVSTLELGDSALYLCASSLVPGNTEAFFGQGTRLTVV.

The gene calls are TRBV6-6 and TRBJ2-7; 8 nucleotides line up with TRBD1. The trim removed 6 bases at V and 1 base at J, leaving 5 bases unmatched. This CDR3 spans 14 amino acids. Germline V CDR1 and CDR2: MNHNY, SVGAGI (reference sequence). CDR3 nucleotides: TGTGCCAGCAGCACTAGACAGGGGTCCTACGAGCAGTACTTC. This gives the protein CASSTRQGSYEQYF.

V and J are TRBV6-5 and TRBJ1-2; a possible D gene is TRBD1 (6 bases). Trimming shortened V by 5 bases and J by 1 base, and 8 bases separated the two germline ends. This CDR3 contains 13 residues. Germline-derived CDR1 and CDR2 are MNHEY and SVGAGI. CDR3 nucleotides: TGTGCCAGCAGTCCACAGGGTAACTATGGCTACACCTTC. Translation gives CASSPQGNYGYTF.

V gene TRBV7-9 combines with J gene TRBJ2-1, with a possible D match to TRBD2 (5 bases). Trimming shortened V by 6 bases and J by 10 bases, and 16 bases separated the two germline ends. The CDR3 covers 13 residues. CDR1 is SEHNR and CDR2 is FQNEAQ in the germline V gene (reference sequence). The CDR3 DNA reads as TGTGCCAGCAGTCTAAGGTGGGGAGAAGAGCAGTTCTTC. It is translated as CASSLRWGEEQFF.

The CDR3 spells CASSRDSGPTDTQYF. The CDR3 DNA follows: TGTGCCAGCAGCCGCGATAGCGGCCCCACAGATACGCAGTATTTT. The chain has TRBV11-2 and TRBJ2-3, with a tentative D call TRBD2 (6 bases). V gave up 5 bases and J gave up 2 bases, with 14 bases separating them. Germline CDR1 reads SGHAT; CDR2 reads FQNNGV. This CDR3 spans 15 amino acids.

The chain couples TRBV2 to TRBJ1-1; 10 nucleotides line up with TRBD1. The CDR3 runs 15 residues. Per germline, CDR1 SNHLY and CDR2 FYNNEI. Trimming cost V 7 bases and J 0 bases; bases outside gene matches: 5. The DNA for the CDR3 is TGTGCCAGCAAGGGACAGGGGTACATGAACACTGAAGCTTTCTTT. This encodes CASKGQGYMNTEAFF. The entire variable domain, with the rest obtained from reference TRBV2 and TRBJ1-1, is as follows: EPEVTQTPSHQVTQMGQEVILRCVPISNHLYFYWYRQILGQKVEFLVSFYNNEISEKSEIFDDQFSVERPDGSNFTLKIRSTKLEDSAMYFCASKGQGYMNTEAFFGQGTRLTVV.

This chain links TRBV2 with TRBJ2-3, with a tentative D call TRBD2 (6 bases). The germline V gene encodes CDR1 SNHLY and CDR2 FYNNEI. Deletions cut 7 bases from V and 3 bases from J, with 11 bases between. The CDR3 length is 13 residues. The CDR3 loop is CASTSRGTDTQYF. In DNA, the CDR3 is TGTGCCAGCACAAGCCGGGGGACAGATACGCAGTATTTT.

CDR3 bases: TGTGCCAGCCAGCACCTAGGACAGAGGATGAACACTGAAGCTTTCTTT. This translates into CASQHLGQRMNTEAFF. This chain uses TRBV19 with TRBJ1-1, with a tentative D call TRBD1 (6 bases). Germline values: CDR1 LNHDA, CDR2 SQIVND (reference sequence). The CDR3 spans 16 residues. The V end lost 9 bases, the J end lost 0 bases, and 20 bases lay between the germline ends.

CDR3 coding DNA: TGTGCCAGCAGCGTAGCTATGAACACTGAAGCTTTCTTT. Translating it yields CASSVAMNTEAFF. The rearrangement uses TRBV9 and TRBJ1-1; the D is unclear. The germline V gene encodes CDR1 SGDLS and CDR2 YYNGEE. Trimming left V 0 bases short and J 0 bases short, with 3 bases between. This CDR3 region has 13 residues.

The chain is built from TRBV27 and TRBJ2-7, with a weak D call TRBD1 (6 bases). V lost 8 bases and J 2 bases, leaving 13 bases between the germline ends. CDR1 is MNHEY and CDR2 is SMNVEV in the germline V gene (reference sequence). The CDR3 covers 13 residues. The CDR3 protein is CASSQGWAYEQYF. In DNA, the CDR3 is TGTGCCAGCTCACAGGGATGGGCCTACGAGCAGTACTTC.

The chain couples TRBV5-1 to TRBJ1-1, with a tentative D call TRBD1 (5 bases). Trimming took 5 bases from V and 10 from J, leaving 24 bases between them. This CDR3 comprises 15 residues. Looked up from germline, CDR1 is SGHRS and CDR2 is YFSETQ. The CDR3 DNA is TGCGCCAGCAGTCCCGACGGTGGGGCCCGTTGGGGAGCTTTCTTT. Amino acids: CASSPDGGARWGAFF.

The chain joins TRBV15 to TRBJ2-7, with 7 bases lining up with TRBD1. This CDR3 is built from 13 residues. Trimming removed 1 base from V and 3 bases from J; junction bases left unmatched: 0. The germline V gene encodes CDR1 LNHNV and CDR2 YYDKDF (reference sequence). The CDR3 here is CATSRGTGYEQYF. CDR3 in DNA: TGTGCCACCAGCAGAGGGACAGGCTACGAGCAGTACTTC.

This clone was detected only once. CDR3 nucleotides: TGTGCTAGTGGTCGTACAGGGGGCTTTGAAAAACTGTTTTTT. It specifies CASGRTGGFEKLFF. The rearrangement uses TRBV12-5 and TRBJ1-4, with 9 bases lining up with TRBD1. Losses at the gene ends were 5 bases for V and 7 bases for J; bases not matched to a gene: 5. The CDR3 length is 14 residues. Germline CDR1 LGHNT, CDR2 FRNRAP.

The V gene is TRBV7-9, the J gene TRBJ2-7; a possible D gene is TRBD2 (6 bases). Germline loops: CDR1 SEHNR, CDR2 FQNEAQ (reference sequence). Trimming stripped 4 bases from V and 4 bases from J, with 14 bases between. This CDR3 is 14 amino acids long. The DNA for the CDR3 is TGTGCCAGCAGCTCCCCATTACGGGAGTACGAGCAGTACTTC. Protein: CASSSPLREYEQYF.

This sequence joins TRBV6-5 and TRBJ2-7, with D possibly matching TRBD2 (5 bases). The CDR3 runs 14 residues. With 0 bases removed from V and 5 bases from J, the gap between germline ends came to 11 bases. The germline V gene encodes CDR1 MNHEY and CDR2 SVGAGI. The chain's CDR3 is CASSYSTTGHEQYF. In DNA, the CDR3 is TGTGCCAGCAGTTACTCGACTACGGGCCACGAGCAGTACTTC.

The chain couples TRBV28 to TRBJ1-1; D remains ambiguous. CDR3 length: 15 residues. Trimming took off 2 bases at V and 0 bases at J, with 10 bases between the two ends. Germline values: CDR1 MDHEN, CDR2 SYDVKM. The CDR3 sequence is CASSLSLLMNTEAFF. The CDR3, as DNA: TGTGCCAGCAGTTTAAGTCTACTCATGAACACTGAAGCTTTCTTT.

V gene TRBV30 combines with J gene TRBJ2-1, with a weak D call TRBD2 (6 bases). The CDR3 length is 14 residues. Germline V lookup: CDR1 GTSNPN, CDR2 SVGIG (reference sequence). The ends were cut back, 2 bases at V and 11 bases at J, with 19 bases in the middle. Here the CDR3 DNA reads TGTGCCTGGAGTCTCGGGACTCCCCCCTGGCAGCAGTTCTTC. It codes for CAWSLGTPPWQQFF. The full variable domain, completed using reference TRBV30 and TRBJ2-1, is SQTIHQWPATLVQPVGSPLSLECTVEGTSNPNLYWYRQAAGRGLQLLFYSVGIGQISSEVPQNLSASRPQDRQFILSSKKLLLSDSGFYLCAWSLGTPPWQQFFGPGTRLTVL.

The rearrangement links TRBV6-4 to TRBJ2-1; 9 nucleotides agree with TRBD2. Trimming cost V 5 bases and J 7 bases; bases outside gene matches: 9. CDR1 is MRHNA, CDR2 SNTAGT, per germline. The CDR3 has 15 residues. The CDR3 protein is CASSRLAEHGNEQFF. The CDR3 DNA reads as TGTGCCAGCAGTCGACTAGCGGAGCATGGGAATGAGCAGTTCTTC.

This chain joins TRBV6-4 and TRBJ2-2, with 9 bases matching TRBD2. Trimming took 6 bases from V and 5 from J; bases not matched to a gene: 7. CDR1 MRHNA and CDR2 SNTAGT come from the germline V gene. The CDR3 extends over 15 amino acids. CDR3 sequence reads: CASRAAGGGTGELFF. The CDR3 bases are TGTGCCAGCAGAGCAGCGGGAGGTGGGACCGGGGAGCTGTTTTTT.

The gene calls are TRBV7-2 and TRBJ1-5; 7 bases align to TRBD1. This CDR3 has 15 residues. In germline, CDR1 is SGHTA, CDR2 FQGNSA. V lost 0 bases, J lost 3 bases, and 2 bases stayed unmatched. CDR3 nucleotide sequence: TGTGCCAGCAGCTTAGCCACAGGGGACAATCAGCCCCAGCATTTT. Residues: CASSLATGDNQPQHF.